This TCR beta chain was recovered during a study of long-term antiretroviral therapy in people with HIV. Germline CDR1 MNHEY, CDR2 SMNVEV (reference sequence). This CDR3 has 16 residues. Trimming cost V 5 bases and J 1 base; bases outside gene matches: 8. An immunoSEQ assay, version v3.0, was performed at survey level. Using immunoSEQ multiplex PCR, the repertoire was profiled, and TCRdb retains in-frame clones only, with some absent. Of tens of thousands of clones listed, 95% are singletons. A single count supports this clone. The source is a man aged 45-60 years with HIV. This chain joins TRBV27 and TRBJ2-1; 7 bases fit TRBD1. The sample was unsorted PBMCs, taken 5.3 years after starting antiretroviral therapy. This CDR3 is CASSQGTDESYNEQFF. The CDR3 bases are TGTGCCAGCAGTCAAGGGACAGACGAATCCTACAATGAGCAGTTCTTC.